Following are 29 T cell receptor beta chains from one sample sequenced in a study of vaccination effects on CD4 cells after COVID-19. The antigens these receptors bind are not known. Upon completion of 10 to 11 days in culture, CD4+ T cells were isolated. Two-dose vaccination with either BNT162b2 or mRNA-1273 was given to the participants. The table came from immunoSEQ multiplex PCR; TCRdb's copy has only in-frame clones and leaves some out. The sample lists 40,000 to 50,000 clones, more than 65% occurring once. The source material was CD4+ T cells from PBMCs cultured without peptide, sampled after COVID-19 vaccination. These receptor sequences come from a human donor who received a COVID-19 vaccine.

The gene calls are TRBV5-6 and TRBJ2-5, with TRBD2 as a possible D gene (6 bases). Germline V gene data show CDR1 as SGHDT and CDR2 as YYEEEE. The V end was cut by 1 base, the J end by 7 bases, with 14 bases between. The CDR3 is made up of 14 amino acids. CDR3 coding DNA: TGTGCCAGCAGCTTGTGGGGGGAGTGGAGGACCCAGTACTTC. This codes for CASSLWGEWRTQYF.

V usage is TRBV2 and J usage is TRBJ2-3; tentative D call: TRBD2 (6 bases). CDR3 size: 11 residues. Germline loops: CDR1 SNHLY, CDR2 FYNNEI. V was clipped by 10 bases and J by 8 bases, with 13 bases between them. The CDR3 DNA reads as TGTGCCACCGCCGAGGAGGGTACGCAGTATTTT. Translated, it gives CATAEEGTQYF.

The chain links TRBV6-5 to TRBJ1-2; 8 bases align to TRBD1. Per germline, CDR1 MNHEY and CDR2 SVGAGI. The length of the CDR3 is 13 residues. Trimming took 2 bases from V and 8 from J; bases not matched to a gene: 4. CDR3 protein: CASSYRDRPGYTF. The CDR3, as DNA: TGTGCCAGCAGTTACCGGGACAGGCCCGGCTACACCTTC.

This clone was observed a handful of times. This sequence joins TRBV5-1 and TRBJ1-1; TRBD1 aligns across 7 bases. The CDR3 has 16 residues. The trim removed 6 bases at V and 2 bases at J, leaving 13 bases unmatched. Germline assignment: CDR1 SGHRS and CDR2 YFSETQ. CDR3 region: CASKRGQPSGNTEAFF. CDR3 sequence (DNA): TGCGCCAGCAAGAGGGGACAGCCTAGTGGCAACACTGAAGCTTTCTTT.

This clone was picked up a small number of times. V gene TRBV5-1 combines with J gene TRBJ1-1; possibly TRBD1 for D (6 bases). CDR3 length: 15 residues. Germline V gives CDR1 SGHRS, CDR2 YFSETQ. The ends were cut back, 5 bases at V and 4 bases at J, with 18 bases in the middle. CDR3 sequence: CASRPDSVSSTEAFF. The CDR3 DNA reads as TGCGCCAGCAGACCGGACAGTGTCAGCTCCACTGAAGCTTTCTTT.

The J gene is TRBJ2-7, the V gene TRBV5-6, with D possibly matching TRBD2 (5 bases). Germline-derived CDR1 and CDR2 are SGHDT and YYEEEE. V was clipped by 1 base and J by 4 bases, with 6 bases between them. This CDR3 has 12 amino acids. CDR3 bases: TGTGCCAGCAGCTTGAGAGGGTACGAGCAGTACTTC. Its translation: CASSLRGYEQYF.

The chain recombines TRBV6-5 with TRBJ2-7; possibly TRBD2 for D (6 bases). V lost 3 bases, J lost 3 bases, and 15 bases lay in between. Germline CDR1 and CDR2: MNHEY and SVGAGI. CDR3 length: 15 residues. The CDR3 protein is CASSYFSRGDYEQYF. The CDR3 nucleotides are TGTGCCAGCAGTTATTTTTCGCGGGGAGACTACGAGCAGTACTTC.

The chain is built from TRBV5-4 and TRBJ2-1, with 11 bases that match TRBD2. This CDR3 is built from 15 residues. V shed 6 bases, J shed 4 bases, and the junction held 6 bases outside the gene matches. Germline-derived CDR1 and CDR2 are SGHNT and YYREEE (reference sequence). The CDR3 DNA reads as TGTGCCAGCACCTCCGGGACTAGCGGATACAATGAGCAGTTCTTC. It codes for CASTSGTSGYNEQFF.

This clone has just a few counts. V gene TRBV19 combines with J gene TRBJ2-1; 11 bases line up with TRBD2. The CDR3 consists of 15 residues. Germline V gene sequence: CDR1 LNHDA, CDR2 SQIVND (reference sequence). With V trimmed by 6 bases and J by 10 bases, 11 bases remained unmatched. The CDR3 protein is CASSDPGLAGREQFF. The DNA for the CDR3 is TGTGCCAGTAGCGACCCCGGACTAGCGGGCCGGGAGCAGTTCTTC.

The chain combines TRBV18 with TRBJ2-6; no firm D call. The germline CDR1 and CDR2 sequences are KGHSH and LQKENI. The CDR3 consists of 16 residues. Trimming shortened V by 0 bases and J by 0 bases, and 6 bases separated the two germline ends. The CDR3 is CASSPPTSSGANVLTF. The CDR3 DNA reads TGTGCCAGCTCACCACCAACAAGCTCTGGGGCCAACGTCCTGACTTTC.

The rearrangement links TRBV18 to TRBJ1-1, with D unresolved. V lost 6 bases to trimming and J lost 1 base, with 9 bases between them. CDR1 KGHSH and CDR2 LQKENI come from the germline V gene. This CDR3 has 13 residues. CDR3 DNA sequence: TGTGCCAGCTCTCGCGCGGGGAACACTGAAGCTTTCTTT. This translates into CASSRAGNTEAFF.

The chain recombines TRBV6-2 or TRBV6-3 with TRBJ2-1; D gene uncertain. The CDR3 totals 12 residues. V shed 6 bases and J shed 7 bases, with 10 bases lying between them. Germline V gene data show CDR1 as MNHEY and CDR2 as SVGEGT. The CDR3 nucleotides are TGTGCCAGCAGATACCAGAAGAATGAGCAGTTCTTC. Protein sequence: CASRYQKNEQFF.

This chain links TRBV6-6 with TRBJ2-7; D remains unclear. Germline loops: CDR1 MNHNY, CDR2 SVGAGI (reference sequence). Trimming cost V 7 bases and J 0 bases, with 13 bases left between them. This CDR3 is 14 amino acids long. CDR3 protein: CASNQEMSSYEQYF. The DNA for the CDR3 is TGTGCCAGCAACCAAGAAATGAGCTCCTACGAGCAGTACTTC.

This rearrangement joins TRBV4-1 to TRBJ2-7; 7 bases fit TRBD1. The CDR3 has 17 residues. Germline V CDR1 and CDR2: MGHRA, YSYEKL. The trim removed 0 bases at V and 0 bases at J, leaving 8 bases unmatched. The CDR3 DNA follows: TGCGCCAGCAGCCAAGATTGGGGGACAGTAGCCTCCTACGAGCAGTACTTC. This codes for CASSQDWGTVASYEQYF.

The J gene is TRBJ1-1, the V gene TRBV6-5; TRBD1 matches 8 bases. The CDR3 consists of 15 residues. The germline V gene has CDR1 MNHEY and CDR2 SVGAGI. V lost 2 bases, J lost 7 bases, and 9 bases stayed unmatched. Here the CDR3 reads CASSYSRQGLVEAFF. The CDR3 bases are TGTGCCAGCAGTTACAGTCGACAGGGGCTGGTTGAAGCTTTCTTT.

The chain's CDR3 is CASSPGLAGLGYEQFF. For the CDR3, the DNA is TGTGCCAGCTCACCCGGACTAGCGGGACTGGGCTATGAGCAGTTCTTC. The V gene is TRBV18, the J gene TRBJ2-1; 12 bases line up with TRBD2. Germline values: CDR1 KGHSH, CDR2 LQKENI. The junction had 8 bases not matched to a gene; V was cut back by 3 bases and J by 8 bases. The CDR3 is 16 residues long.

The chain links TRBV5-1 to TRBJ1-3, with D perhaps matching TRBD1 (5 bases). The V gene's germline CDR1 is SGHRS and CDR2 YFSETQ. V lost 2 bases to trimming and J lost 0 bases, with 12 bases between them. This CDR3 contains 16 residues. The CDR3 DNA is TGCGCCAGCAGCTTAGGACAACCGAGCTCTGGAAACACCATATATTTT. It encodes CASSLGQPSSGNTIYF.

The chain uses TRBV19 and TRBJ2-4; 14 bases map to TRBD2. CDR3 size: 19 residues. The germline V gene encodes CDR1 LNHDA and CDR2 SQIVND (reference sequence). The V gene end was trimmed by 6 bases and the J gene end by 0 bases; junction bases not matched to a gene: 10. CDR3 in DNA: TGTGCCAGTAGCGGACTAGCGGGGGGCTCGCTACTAGCCAAAAACATTCAGTACTTC. Protein product: CASSGLAGGSLLAKNIQYF.

The chain recombines TRBV5-1 with TRBJ2-1; D is possibly TRBD2 (8 bases). Between the trimmed V and J ends, which lost 3 bases and 4 bases, there was a span of 17 bases. From germline, CDR1 is SGHRS and CDR2 YFSETQ. The CDR3 spans 16 residues. The CDR3 nucleotides are TGCGCCAGCAGCTGGACGGGGGGGGGACAGTACAATGAGCAGTTCTTC. Translation: CASSWTGGGQYNEQFF.

The chain is built from TRBV6-5 and TRBJ2-4; D remains unclear. V shed 9 bases and J shed 0 bases, with 15 bases lying between them. This CDR3 has 15 residues. Germline assignment: CDR1 MNHEY and CDR2 SVGAGI. CDR3 loop: CASLEGSIAKNIQYF. DNA for the CDR3: TGTGCCAGTCTCGAAGGCAGTATAGCCAAAAACATTCAGTACTTC.

The chain is built from TRBV4-2 and TRBJ2-3, with D hard to call. The germline CDR1 and CDR2 sequences are LGHNA and YNFKEQ. Trimming stripped 4 bases from V and 0 bases from J, with 20 bases between. This CDR3 spans 18 amino acids. The CDR3: CASSLIWAESDSTDTQYF. The CDR3 region has the DNA TGTGCCAGCAGCCTTATCTGGGCAGAGTCCGATAGCACAGATACGCAGTATTTT.

The rearrangement joins TRBV5-6 to TRBJ2-5, with 7 bases lining up with TRBD1. Germline trimming cut 3 bases from V and 3 bases from J; bases unmatched to any gene: 5. The CDR3 consists of 14 residues. Looked up from germline, CDR1 is SGHDT and CDR2 is YYEEEE. CDR3 region: CASSSTGFKETQYF. The CDR3 DNA sequence: TGTGCCAGCAGCTCGACAGGGTTTAAAGAGACCCAGTACTTC.

The DNA for the CDR3 is TGTGCCAGCAGCCCGACAGGGGCATTGGGGGGCTATGGCTACACCTTC. This gives the protein CASSPTGALGGYGYTF. The chain employs TRBV6-6 and TRBJ1-2; 8 bases line up with TRBD1. J was trimmed by 4 bases and V by 6 bases; bases with no gene match: 13. Germline V lookup: CDR1 MNHNY, CDR2 SVGAGI (reference sequence). This CDR3 region has 16 residues.

The chain employs TRBV6-4 and TRBJ1-5, with D perhaps matching TRBD1 (5 bases). The germline gives CDR1 MRHNA, CDR2 SNTAGT. Trimming pared 6 bases from V and 4 bases from J, leaving 13 bases between. The CDR3 has 14 amino acids. The CDR3 DNA reads TGTGCCAGCAGCCCGGGACCCCTAAATCAGCCCCAGCATTTT. Its translation is CASSPGPLNQPQHF.

The gene calls are TRBV3-1 (or the pseudogene TRBV3-2) and TRBJ2-4; a weak D match, TRBD2 (6 bases). Germline V lookup: CDR1 LGHDT, CDR2 YNNKEL (reference sequence). The CDR3 consists of 17 residues. V was cut by 0 bases and J by 0 bases, with 12 bases left in between. CDR3 amino acids: CASSQERLELAKNIQYF. The CDR3 region has the DNA TGTGCCAGCAGCCAAGAAAGACTAGAACTAGCCAAAAACATTCAGTACTTC.

V gene TRBV3-1 (or the pseudogene TRBV3-2) combines with J gene TRBJ2-5, with 7 bases aligning to TRBD2. The CDR3 has 14 residues. V trimming: 4 bases; J trimming: 4 bases; junction bases outside the gene matches: 6. Germline values: CDR1 LGHDT, CDR2 YNNKEL (reference sequence). DNA for the CDR3: TGTGCCAGCAGCCTCGTCGGCGGGAGAGAGACCCAGTACTTC. Residues: CASSLVGGRETQYF.

The chain couples TRBV2 to TRBJ2-7; D is perhaps TRBD2 (6 bases). This CDR3 spans 13 amino acids. CDR1 and CDR2 (germline): SNHLY, FYNNEI. Between the trimmed V and J ends, which lost 5 bases and 3 bases, there was a span of 11 bases. The CDR3 bases are TGTGCCAGCAGTTATATGGGGGGCTACGAGCAGTACTTC. Protein product: CASSYMGGYEQYF.

This clone was counted only a few times. V usage is TRBV11-2 and J usage is TRBJ1-1, with D unresolved. From germline, CDR1 is SGHAT and CDR2 FQNNGV. The CDR3 is made up of 13 amino acids. V lost 2 bases, J lost 6 bases, and 10 bases lay in between. CDR3 in amino acids: CASSLSIGAEAFF. In nucleotides, the CDR3 is TGTGCCAGCAGCTTAAGTATAGGCGCTGAAGCTTTCTTT.

The chain has TRBV3-1 (or the pseudogene TRBV3-2) and TRBJ2-4; a weak D match, TRBD1 (6 bases). V lost 4 bases and J 0 bases, leaving 10 bases between the germline ends. Germline CDR1 reads LGHDT; CDR2 reads YNNKEL (reference sequence). This CDR3 region has 15 residues. The CDR3 reads CASSRKGEAKNIQYF. The DNA for the CDR3 is TGTGCCAGCAGCCGGAAGGGGGAAGCCAAAAACATTCAGTACTTC.